This T cell receptor (beta chain) was retrieved from a study of T cell repertoires in cytomegalovirus infection. Background on the study: It was the public TCR beta signatures that indicated both CMV infection and matching HLA type.

Germline lookup yields CDR1 MDHEN and CDR2 SYDVKM. Trimming pared 2 bases from V and 3 bases from J, leaving 8 bases between. This CDR3 is built from 13 residues. TCRdb reprocessed the reads via MiXCR and lists one record per CDR3 protein. The profile shows tens of thousands of distinct CDR3 sequences, over 3.5% of them singletons. General observations from the study: Using cumulative public TCR beta family frequency, the authors identified those who carried CMV together with the relevant HLA. Clonotypes of TCR beta that were HLA-C-restricted and CMV-specific dominated the ex vivo response.

This clonotype was seen at least ten times. Its antigen remains unidentified. Sequencing was carried out using PBMCs. This receptor was taken from a human donor in good health (CMV status not recorded). Some clones in this sample may be carry-over from other donors' samples. The genes are TRBV28 and TRBJ2-7; D gene unclear. Here the CDR3 reads CASSLPSNYEQYF. CDR3 sequence (DNA): TGTGCCAGCAGTTTACCCAGTAACTACGAGCAGTACTTC.